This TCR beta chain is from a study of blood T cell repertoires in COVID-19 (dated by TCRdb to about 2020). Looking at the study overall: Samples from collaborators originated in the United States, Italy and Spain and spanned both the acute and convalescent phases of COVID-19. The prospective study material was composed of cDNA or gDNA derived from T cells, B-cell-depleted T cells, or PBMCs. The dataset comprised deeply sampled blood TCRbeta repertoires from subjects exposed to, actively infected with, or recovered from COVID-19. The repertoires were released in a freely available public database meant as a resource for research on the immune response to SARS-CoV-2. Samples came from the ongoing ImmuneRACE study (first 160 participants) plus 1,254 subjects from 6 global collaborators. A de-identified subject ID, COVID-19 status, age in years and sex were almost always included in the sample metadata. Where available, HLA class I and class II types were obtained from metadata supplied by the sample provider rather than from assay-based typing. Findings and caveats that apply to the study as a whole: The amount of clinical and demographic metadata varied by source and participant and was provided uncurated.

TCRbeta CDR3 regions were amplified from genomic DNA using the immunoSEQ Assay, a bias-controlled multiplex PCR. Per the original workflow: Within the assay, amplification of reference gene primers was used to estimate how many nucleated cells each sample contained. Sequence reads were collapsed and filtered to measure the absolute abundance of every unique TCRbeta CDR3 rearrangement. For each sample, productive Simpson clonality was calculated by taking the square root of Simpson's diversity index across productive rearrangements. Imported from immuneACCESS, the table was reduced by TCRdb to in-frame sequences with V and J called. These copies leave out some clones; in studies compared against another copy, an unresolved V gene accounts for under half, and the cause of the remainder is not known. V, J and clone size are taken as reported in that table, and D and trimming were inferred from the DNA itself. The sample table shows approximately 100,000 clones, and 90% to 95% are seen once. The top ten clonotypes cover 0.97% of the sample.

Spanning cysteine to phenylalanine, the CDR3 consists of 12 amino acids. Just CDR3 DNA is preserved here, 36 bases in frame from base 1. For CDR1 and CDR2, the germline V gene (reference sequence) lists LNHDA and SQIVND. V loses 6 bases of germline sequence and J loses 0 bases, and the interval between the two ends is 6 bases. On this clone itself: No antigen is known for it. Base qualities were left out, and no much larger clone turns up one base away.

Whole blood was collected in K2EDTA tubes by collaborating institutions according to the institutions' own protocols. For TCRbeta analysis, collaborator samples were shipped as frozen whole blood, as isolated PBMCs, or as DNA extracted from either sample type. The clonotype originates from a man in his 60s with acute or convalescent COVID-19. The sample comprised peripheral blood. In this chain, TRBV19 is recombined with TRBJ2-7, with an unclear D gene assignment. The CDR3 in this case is CASSSGSYEQYF. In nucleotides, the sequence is TGTGCCAGTAGCTCAGGCTCCTACGAGCAGTACTTC.